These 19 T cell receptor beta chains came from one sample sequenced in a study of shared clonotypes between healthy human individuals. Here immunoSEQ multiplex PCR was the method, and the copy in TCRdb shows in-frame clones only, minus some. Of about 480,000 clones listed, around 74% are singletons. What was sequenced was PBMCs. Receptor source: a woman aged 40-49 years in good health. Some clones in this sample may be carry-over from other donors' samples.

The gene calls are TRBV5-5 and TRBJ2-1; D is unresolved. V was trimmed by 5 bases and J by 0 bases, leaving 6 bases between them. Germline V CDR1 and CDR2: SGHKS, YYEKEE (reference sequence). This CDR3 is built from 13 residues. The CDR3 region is CASRRYSYNEQFF. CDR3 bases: TGTGCCAGCAGGAGGTACTCCTACAATGAGCAGTTCTTC.

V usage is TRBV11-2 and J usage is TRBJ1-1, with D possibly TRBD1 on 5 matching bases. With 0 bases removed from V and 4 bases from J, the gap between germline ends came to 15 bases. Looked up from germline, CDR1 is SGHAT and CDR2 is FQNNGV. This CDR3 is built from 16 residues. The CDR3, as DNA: TGTGCCAGCAGCTTAGATCTGACCGGGGCGCCCACTGAAGCTTTCTTT. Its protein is CASSLDLTGAPTEAFF.

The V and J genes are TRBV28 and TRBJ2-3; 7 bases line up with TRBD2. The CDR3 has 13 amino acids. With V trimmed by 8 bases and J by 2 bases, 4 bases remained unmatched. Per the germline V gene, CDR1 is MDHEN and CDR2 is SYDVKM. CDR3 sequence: CASRGSNTDTQYF. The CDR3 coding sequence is TGTGCCAGCCGCGGGAGCAACACAGATACGCAGTATTTT.

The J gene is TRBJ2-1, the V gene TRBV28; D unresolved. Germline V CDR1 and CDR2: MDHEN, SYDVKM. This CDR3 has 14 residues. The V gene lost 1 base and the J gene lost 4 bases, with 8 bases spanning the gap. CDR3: CASSLFTAYNEQFF. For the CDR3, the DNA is TGTGCCAGCAGTTTATTTACGGCTTACAATGAGCAGTTCTTC.

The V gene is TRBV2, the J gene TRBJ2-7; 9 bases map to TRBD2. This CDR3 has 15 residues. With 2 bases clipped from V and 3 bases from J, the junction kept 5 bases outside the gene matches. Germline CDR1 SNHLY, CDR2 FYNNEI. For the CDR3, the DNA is TGTGCCAGCAGTGAAATAGCGGGAGATTACTACGAGCAGTACTTC. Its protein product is CASSEIAGDYYEQYF. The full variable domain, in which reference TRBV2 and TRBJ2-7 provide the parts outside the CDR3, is EPEVTQTPSHQVTQMGQEVILRCVPISNHLYFYWYRQILGQKVEFLVSFYNNEISEKSEIFDDQFSVERPDGSNFTLKIRSTKLEDSAMYFCASSEIAGDYYEQYFGPGTRLTVT.

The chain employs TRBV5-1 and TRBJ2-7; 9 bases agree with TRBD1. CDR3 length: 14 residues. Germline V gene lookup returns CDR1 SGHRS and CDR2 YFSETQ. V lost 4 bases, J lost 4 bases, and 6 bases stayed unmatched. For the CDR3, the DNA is TGCGCCAGCAGCAGGGGACAGGGAGCATACGAGCAGTACTTC. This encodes CASSRGQGAYEQYF.

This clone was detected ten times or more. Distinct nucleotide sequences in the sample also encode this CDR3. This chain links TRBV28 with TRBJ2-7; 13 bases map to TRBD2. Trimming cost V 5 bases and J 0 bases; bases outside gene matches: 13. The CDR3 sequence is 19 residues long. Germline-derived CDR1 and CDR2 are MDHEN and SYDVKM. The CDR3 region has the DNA TGTGCCAGCAGTCCGCGGACTAGCGGGAGAAGGGGTCTCTCCTACGAGCAGTACTTC. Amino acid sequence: CASSPRTSGRRGLSYEQYF.

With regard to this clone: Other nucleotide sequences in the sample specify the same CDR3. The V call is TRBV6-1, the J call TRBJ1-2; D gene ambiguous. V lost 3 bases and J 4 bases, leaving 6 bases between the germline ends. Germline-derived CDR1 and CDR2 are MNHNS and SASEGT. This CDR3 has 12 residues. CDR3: CASSDGRYGYTF. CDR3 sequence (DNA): TGTGCCAGCAGTGACGGACGCTATGGCTACACCTTC.

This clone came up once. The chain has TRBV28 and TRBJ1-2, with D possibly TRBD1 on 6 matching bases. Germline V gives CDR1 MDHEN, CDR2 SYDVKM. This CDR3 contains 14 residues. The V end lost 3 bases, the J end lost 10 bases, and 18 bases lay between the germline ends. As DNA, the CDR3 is TGTGCCAGCAGTTTCGCCGGGACAAAGCTTATCTACACCTTC. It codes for CASSFAGTKLIYTF.

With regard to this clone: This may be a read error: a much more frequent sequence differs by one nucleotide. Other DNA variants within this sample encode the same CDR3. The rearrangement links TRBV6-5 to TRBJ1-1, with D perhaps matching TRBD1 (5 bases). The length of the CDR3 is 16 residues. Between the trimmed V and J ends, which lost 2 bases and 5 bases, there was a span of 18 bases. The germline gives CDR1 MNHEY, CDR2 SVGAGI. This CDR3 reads CASSYGSGLVLTEAFF. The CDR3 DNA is TGTGCCAGCAGTTACGGGTCAGGGCTCGTATTAACTGAAGCTTTCTTT.

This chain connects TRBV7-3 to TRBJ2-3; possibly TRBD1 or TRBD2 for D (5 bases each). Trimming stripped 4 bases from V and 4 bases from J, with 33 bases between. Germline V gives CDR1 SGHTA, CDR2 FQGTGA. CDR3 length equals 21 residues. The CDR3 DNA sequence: TGTGCCAGCAGCTCGATATCCTCCCCCAGGGAGCCAGACCTCCAACCAGATACGCAGTATTTT. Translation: CASSSISSPREPDLQPDTQYF.

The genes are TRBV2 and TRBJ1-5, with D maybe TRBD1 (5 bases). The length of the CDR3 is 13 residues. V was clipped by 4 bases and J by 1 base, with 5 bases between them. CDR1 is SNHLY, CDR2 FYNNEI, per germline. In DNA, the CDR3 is TGTGCCAGCAGTGGGGACAGCAATCAGCCCCAGCATTTT. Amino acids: CASSGDSNQPQHF. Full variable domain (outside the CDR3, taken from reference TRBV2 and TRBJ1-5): EPEVTQTPSHQVTQMGQEVILRCVPISNHLYFYWYRQILGQKVEFLVSFYNNEISEKSEIFDDQFSVERPDGSNFTLKIRSTKLEDSAMYFCASSGDSNQPQHFGDGTRLSIL.

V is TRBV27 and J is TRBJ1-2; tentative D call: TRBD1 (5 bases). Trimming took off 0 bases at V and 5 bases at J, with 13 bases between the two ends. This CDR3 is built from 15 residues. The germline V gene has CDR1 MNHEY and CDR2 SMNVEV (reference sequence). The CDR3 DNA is TGTGCCAGCAGTTTATCGAGAGGGGCTAGGTATGGCTACACCTTC. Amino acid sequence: CASSLSRGARYGYTF.

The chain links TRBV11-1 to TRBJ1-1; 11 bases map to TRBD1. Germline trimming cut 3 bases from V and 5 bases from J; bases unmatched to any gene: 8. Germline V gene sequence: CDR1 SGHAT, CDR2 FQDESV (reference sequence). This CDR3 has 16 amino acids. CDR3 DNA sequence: TGTGCCAGCAGCTTTGGGACAGGGGGAGAGTCGACTGAAGCTTTCTTT. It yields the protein CASSFGTGGESTEAFF.

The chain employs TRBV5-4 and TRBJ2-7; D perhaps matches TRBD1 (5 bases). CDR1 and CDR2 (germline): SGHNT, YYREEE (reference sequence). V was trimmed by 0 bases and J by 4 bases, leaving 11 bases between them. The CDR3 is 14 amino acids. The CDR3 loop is CASSLGDRWYEQYF. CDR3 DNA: TGTGCCAGCAGCTTGGGTGACAGATGGTACGAGCAGTACTTC.

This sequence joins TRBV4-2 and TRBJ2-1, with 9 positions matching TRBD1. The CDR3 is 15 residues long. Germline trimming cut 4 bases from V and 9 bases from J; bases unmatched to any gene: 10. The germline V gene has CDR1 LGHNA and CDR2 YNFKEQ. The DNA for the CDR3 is TGTGCCAGCAGCCCACGGACAGGGGTACATAGTGAGCAGTTCTTC. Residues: CASSPRTGVHSEQFF.

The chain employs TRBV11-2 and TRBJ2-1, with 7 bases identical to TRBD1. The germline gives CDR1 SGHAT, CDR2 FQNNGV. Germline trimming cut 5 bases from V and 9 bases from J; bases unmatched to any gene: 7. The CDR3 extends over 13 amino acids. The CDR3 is CASSPNPGGEQFF. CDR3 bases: TGTGCCAGCAGCCCCAACCCAGGGGGTGAGCAGTTCTTC.

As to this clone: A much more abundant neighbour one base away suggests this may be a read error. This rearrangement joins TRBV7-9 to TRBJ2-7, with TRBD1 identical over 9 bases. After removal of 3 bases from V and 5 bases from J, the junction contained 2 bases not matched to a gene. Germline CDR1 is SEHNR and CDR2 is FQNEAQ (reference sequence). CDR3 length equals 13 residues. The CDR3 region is CASSLGQGNEQYF. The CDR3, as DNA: TGTGCCAGCAGCTTGGGACAGGGTAACGAGCAGTACTTC. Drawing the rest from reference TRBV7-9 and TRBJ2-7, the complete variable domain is DTGVSQNPRHKITKRGQNVTFRCDPISEHNRLYWYRQTLGQGPEFLTYFQNEAQLEKSRLLSDRFSAERPKGSFSTLEIQRTEQGDSAMYLCASSLGQGNEQYFGPGTRLTVT.

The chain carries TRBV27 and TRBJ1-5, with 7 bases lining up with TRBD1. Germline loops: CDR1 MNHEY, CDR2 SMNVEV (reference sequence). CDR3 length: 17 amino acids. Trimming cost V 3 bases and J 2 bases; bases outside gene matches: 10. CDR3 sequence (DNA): TGTGCCAGCAGTTTGTCCCCGACAGGGCGTGGCAATCAGCCCCAGCATTTT. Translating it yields CASSLSPTGRGNQPQHF.